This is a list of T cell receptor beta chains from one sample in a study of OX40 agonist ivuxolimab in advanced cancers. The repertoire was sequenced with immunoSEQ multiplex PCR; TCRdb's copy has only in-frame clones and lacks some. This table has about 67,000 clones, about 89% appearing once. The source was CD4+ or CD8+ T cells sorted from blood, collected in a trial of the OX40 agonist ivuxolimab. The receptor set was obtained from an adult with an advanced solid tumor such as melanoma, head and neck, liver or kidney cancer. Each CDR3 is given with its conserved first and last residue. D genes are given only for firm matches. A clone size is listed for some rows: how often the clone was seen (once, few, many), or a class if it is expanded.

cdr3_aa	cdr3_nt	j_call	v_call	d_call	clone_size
CASSAKTSGSLGTDTQYF	TGTGCCAGCAGCGCGAAGACTAGCGGGAGTCTAGGGACAGATACGCAGTATTTT	TRBJ2-3	TRBV5-4	TRBD2	-
CASSLSTGGSRGELFF	TGTGCCAGCAGTTTATCTACGGGAGGGTCGCGAGGGGAGCTGTTTTTT	TRBJ2-2	TRBV27	TRBD2	-
CASSPVGGFGDIQYF	TGTGCCAGCAGCCCGGTAGGGGGGTTTGGCGACATTCAGTACTTC	TRBJ2-4	TRBV5-4	-	-
CASSNRGSTPLHF	TGTGCCAGCAGTAATCGGGGTTCGACACCCCTCCACTTT	TRBJ1-6	TRBV2	-	-
CASSFNQLGSPLHF	TGTGCCAGCAGCTTCAACCAACTAGGTTCACCCCTCCACTTT	TRBJ1-6	TRBV7-9	-	-
CASSYSFRKEDGYTF	TGTGCCAGCAGTTACTCCTTTCGTAAAGAGGATGGCTACACCTTC	TRBJ1-2	TRBV6-6	-	-
CASSEARGQGARQFF	TGTGCCAGCAGTGAAGCGAGGGGGCAGGGGGCACGGCAGTTCTTC	TRBJ2-1	TRBV2	TRBD1	-
CATHTSGSLYTGELFF	TGCGCCACCCATACTAGCGGGAGTTTATACACCGGGGAGCTGTTTTTT	TRBJ2-2	TRBV4-1	TRBD2	-
CASSLGQLVNTQYF	TGCGCCAGCAGCTTGGGGCAGTTAGTAAATACGCAGTATTTT	TRBJ2-3	TRBV5-1	-	-
CASSPGQGQRNQPQHF	TGTGCCAGCAGTCCCGGACAGGGGCAGAGAAATCAGCCCCAGCATTTT	TRBJ1-5	TRBV4-2	TRBD1	-
CASEQYDEKLFF	TGTGCCAGCGAACAGTACGATGAAAAACTGTTTTTT	TRBJ1-4	TRBV7-9	-	-
CASSSFGTSGVYEQYF	TGTGCCAGCAGCTCTTTCGGGACTAGCGGGGTTTACGAGCAGTACTTC	TRBJ2-7	TRBV2	TRBD2	-
CASRAGTGSGNTIYF	TGTGCCAGCAGGGCCGGGACGGGTTCTGGAAACACCATATATTTT	TRBJ1-3	TRBV2	-	-
CASSLGASGPNTQYF	TGTGCCAGCAGCTTAGGTGCGAGCGGGCCGAATACGCAGTATTTT	TRBJ2-3	TRBV7-7	-	once
CASSIGGLSSYEQYF	TGTGCCAGTAGTATAGGCGGGCTAAGCTCCTACGAGCAGTACTTC	TRBJ2-7	TRBV19	-	-
CASLFRSTDTQYF	TGTGCCAGCCTATTCCGAAGCACAGATACGCAGTATTTT	TRBJ2-3	TRBV2	-	-
CASSTRRGNTIYF	TGTGCCAGCAGTACACGGAGGGGAAACACCATATATTTT	TRBJ1-3	TRBV6-1	-	-
CASSFGRTTGELFF	TGCGCCAGCAGCTTCGGCCGAACCACCGGGGAGCTGTTTTTT	TRBJ2-2	TRBV5-1	-	-
CASSFSPTPPRLFF	TGTGCCAGCAGCTTCTCACCGACCCCTCCGAGACTGTTTTTT	TRBJ1-4	TRBV7-8	-	-
CASSPRTSSYNEQFF	TGTGCCAGCAGCCCCCGGACTAGCTCCTACAATGAGCAGTTCTTC	TRBJ2-1	TRBV4-2	TRBD2	-